This is a list of T cell receptor beta chains from one sample in a study of identical twins. TCRdb re-derived calls from the 5' RACE reads in MiXCR, one entry per CDR3 protein. The data contain about 570,000 distinct CDR3 sequences, roughly 9.9% of them seen just once; the ten biggest clones take up roughly 3%. This sample also appeared in a second study, on yellow fever vaccine responses in identical twins.

The sequenced material came from PBMCs. The receptors were gathered from a woman between 18 and 29 years old in good health. The CDR3 runs from the conserved cysteine through the conserved F or W. A D gene is named only where the DNA matches it firmly. The listing skips clone size in some rows; elsewhere it reads once, few, many or a size class.

d_gene: TRBD2; abundance: many; j_gene: TRBJ2-3; v_gene: TRBV10-3; CDR3nt: TGTGCCATCAATGCGGGGGATAACACAGATACGCAGTATTTT; CDR3aa: CAINAGDNTDTQYF
d_gene: TRBD1; abundance: few; j_gene: TRBJ2-5; v_gene: TRBV10-3; CDR3nt: TGTGCCATCAGTGACCGGGACAGGGTTGTAGAGACCCAGTACTTC; CDR3aa: CAISDRDRVVETQYF
d_gene: NA; abundance: many; j_gene: TRBJ1-1; v_gene: TRBV11-2; CDR3nt: TGTGCCAGCAGCTCCCAGAGGGCAGGGGCCATTGAAGCTTTCTTT; CDR3aa: CASSSQRAGAIEAFF
d_gene: NA; abundance: NA; j_gene: TRBJ2-2; v_gene: TRBV30; CDR3nt: TGTGCCTGGAGCCAAGCCTGGGCGGCTACGCCGGTCCTTGGAACCGGGGAGCTGTTTTTT; CDR3aa: CAWSQAWAATPVLGTGELFF
d_gene: NA; abundance: few; j_gene: TRBJ2-3; v_gene: TRBV5-1; CDR3nt: TGCGCCAGCAGCTTGGCCGGGACTTCATACGCAGATACGCAGTATTTT; CDR3aa: CASSLAGTSYADTQYF
d_gene: TRBD1; abundance: many; j_gene: TRBJ1-3; v_gene: TRBV5-1; CDR3nt: TGCGCCAGCAGCTCGGGACAGATCTCTGGAAACACCATATATTTT; CDR3aa: CASSSGQISGNTIYF
d_gene: NA; abundance: NA; j_gene: TRBJ2-7; v_gene: TRBV29-1; CDR3nt: TGCAGCGTAAGACAGTTTCTCGAGCAGTACTTC; CDR3aa: CSVRQFLEQYF
d_gene: NA; abundance: many; j_gene: TRBJ1-5; v_gene: TRBV6-2/TRBV6-3; CDR3nt: TGTGCCAGCAGTAACAGGGATGGTAATCAGCCCCAGCATTTT; CDR3aa: CASSNRDGNQPQHF
d_gene: TRBD2; abundance: NA; j_gene: TRBJ2-3; v_gene: TRBV6-5; CDR3nt: TGTGCCAGCAGTTACCCTCGGACTAGCGGAAGCACAGATACGCAGTATTTT; CDR3aa: CASSYPRTSGSTDTQYF
d_gene: NA; abundance: few; j_gene: TRBJ2-7; v_gene: TRBV10-3; CDR3nt: TGTGCCATCAAGTCAGGGGTGGGGGACTCCCTCGACGAGCAGTACTTC; CDR3aa: CAIKSGVGDSLDEQYF
d_gene: NA; abundance: few; j_gene: TRBJ2-7; v_gene: TRBV6-2/TRBV6-3; CDR3nt: TGTGCCAGCAGTTACCCCAGCCCGACAATTGGCTACGAGCAGTACTTC; CDR3aa: CASSYPSPTIGYEQYF
d_gene: TRBD1; abundance: many; j_gene: TRBJ2-7; v_gene: TRBV3-1; CDR3nt: TGTGCCAGCAGCCAAGTTGGGACAGGGAAGTACGAGCAGTACTTC; CDR3aa: CASSQVGTGKYEQYF
d_gene: TRBD1; abundance: NA; j_gene: TRBJ2-2; v_gene: TRBV7-9; CDR3nt: TGTGCCAGCAGCATATCCGGGACAGTGACCGCCGGGGAGCTGTTTTTT; CDR3aa: CASSISGTVTAGELFF
d_gene: NA; abundance: NA; j_gene: TRBJ2-7; v_gene: TRBV5-1; CDR3nt: TGCGCCAGCAGCTTCGCAGGGGTGGGCTACGAGCAGTACTTC; CDR3aa: CASSFAGVGYEQYF
d_gene: TRBD2; abundance: many; j_gene: TRBJ2-7; v_gene: TRBV5-1; CDR3nt: TGCGCCAGCACTCCAAGCGGGGCCTCCTACGAGCAGTACTTC; CDR3aa: CASTPSGASYEQYF
d_gene: NA; abundance: many; j_gene: TRBJ2-3; v_gene: TRBV28; CDR3nt: TGTGCCAGCACCCCCTTTTTCACAGATACGCAGTATTTT; CDR3aa: CASTPFFTDTQYF
d_gene: TRBD2; abundance: many; j_gene: TRBJ2-3; v_gene: TRBV12-3/TRBV12-4; CDR3nt: TGTGCCAGCAGTGGACTAGCGGGAGATGGGTTGGCAGATACGCAGTATTTT; CDR3aa: CASSGLAGDGLADTQYF
d_gene: TRBD2; abundance: many; j_gene: TRBJ2-3; v_gene: TRBV11-2; CDR3nt: TGTGCCAGCAGCTTAGATGGGATAGCGGGGGCAGATACGCAGTATTTT; CDR3aa: CASSLDGIAGADTQYF
d_gene: NA; abundance: NA; j_gene: TRBJ2-2; v_gene: TRBV7-8; CDR3nt: TGTGCCAGATCGACAGCCAAGAACACCGGGGAGCTGTTTTTT; CDR3aa: CARSTAKNTGELFF
d_gene: TRBD1; abundance: NA; j_gene: TRBJ2-3; v_gene: TRBV6-5; CDR3nt: TGTGCCAGCAGTTTCTCCCCGGGACAGGGGTTAGATACGCAGTATTTT; CDR3aa: CASSFSPGQGLDTQYF
d_gene: TRBD1; abundance: NA; j_gene: TRBJ2-1; v_gene: TRBV7-3; CDR3nt: TGTGCCAGCAGCTTAAGGGGACAGGTCGGGCCCAATGAGCAGTTCTTC; CDR3aa: CASSLRGQVGPNEQFF
d_gene: NA; abundance: many; j_gene: TRBJ2-1; v_gene: TRBV11-3; CDR3nt: TGTGCCAGCAGCCGCGCCGCCTACAATGAGCAGTTCTTC; CDR3aa: CASSRAAYNEQFF
d_gene: NA; abundance: NA; j_gene: TRBJ1-5; v_gene: TRBV12-3/TRBV12-4; CDR3nt: TGTGCCAGCAGTTTCGCAGGAGACAATCAGCCCCAGCATTTT; CDR3aa: CASSFAGDNQPQHF
d_gene: NA; abundance: many; j_gene: TRBJ2-3; v_gene: TRBV7-8; CDR3nt: TGTGCCAGCAGCTTAGGCTTAGGGGGGGCTGTCGCAGATACGCAGTATTTT; CDR3aa: CASSLGLGGAVADTQYF
d_gene: NA; abundance: NA; j_gene: TRBJ1-2; v_gene: TRBV18; CDR3nt: TGTGCCAGCTCACCAGCCCTTGGGGTGGCCTCACGGGGCTACACCTTC; CDR3aa: CASSPALGVASRGYTF
d_gene: NA; abundance: few; j_gene: TRBJ2-3; v_gene: TRBV5-6; CDR3nt: TGTGCCAGCAGCTTGCAAGAGCTGGGCACAGATACGCAGTATTTT; CDR3aa: CASSLQELGTDTQYF
d_gene: NA; abundance: many; j_gene: TRBJ2-7; v_gene: TRBV5-1; CDR3nt: TGCGCCAGCAGCTTGGGAGGGATTACCTACGAGCAGTACTTC; CDR3aa: CASSLGGITYEQYF
d_gene: NA; abundance: many; j_gene: TRBJ2-7; v_gene: TRBV3-1; CDR3nt: TGTGCCAGCAGCCAAGATCGGGGAGCAGGAGGCTACGAGCAGTACTTC; CDR3aa: CASSQDRGAGGYEQYF
d_gene: TRBD1; abundance: few; j_gene: TRBJ1-4; v_gene: TRBV7-4; CDR3nt: TGTGCCAGCAGCTTTCCGACAGGGGGCATTCTGACTAATGAAAAACTGTTTTTT; CDR3aa: CASSFPTGGILTNEKLFF
d_gene: NA; abundance: NA; j_gene: TRBJ1-1; v_gene: TRBV12-2; CDR3nt: TGTGCAAGTCGCTTAGACCGTAATTTGAACAGGGAACCGGACACTGAAGCTTTCTTT; CDR3aa: CASRLDRNLNREPDTEAFF
d_gene: TRBD1; abundance: NA; j_gene: TRBJ2-4; v_gene: TRBV27; CDR3nt: TGTGCCAGCAGTGACAGGGAACTCCAAAACATTCAGTACTTC; CDR3aa: CASSDRELQNIQYF
d_gene: NA; abundance: NA; j_gene: TRBJ2-2; v_gene: TRBV4-2; CDR3nt: TGTGCCAGCAGCCCCCCGGGGCTAACGAACACCGGGGAGCTGTTTTTT; CDR3aa: CASSPPGLTNTGELFF
d_gene: NA; abundance: many; j_gene: TRBJ2-1; v_gene: TRBV6-2/TRBV6-3; CDR3nt: TGTGCCAGCAGCCACGTCCGACAGACCATTAACAATGAGCAGTTCTTC; CDR3aa: CASSHVRQTINNEQFF
d_gene: NA; abundance: few; j_gene: TRBJ2-5; v_gene: TRBV27; CDR3nt: TGTGCCAGCAGTCCCGGCGCCTTGGTAAAAGAGACCCAGTACTTC; CDR3aa: CASSPGALVKETQYF
d_gene: NA; abundance: NA; j_gene: TRBJ2-3; v_gene: TRBV19; CDR3nt: TGTGCCAGTAGTATAGAGGATCGGAGAATCGGCACAGATACGCAGTATTTT; CDR3aa: CASSIEDRRIGTDTQYF
d_gene: NA; abundance: few; j_gene: TRBJ2-1; v_gene: TRBV27; CDR3nt: TGTGCCAGCAGTTTAATAGCTGGTAGGGATGAGCAGTTCTTC; CDR3aa: CASSLIAGRDEQFF
d_gene: NA; abundance: few; j_gene: TRBJ1-3; v_gene: TRBV3-1; CDR3nt: TGTGCCAGCAGCCCCGGTCTGTACTCTGGAAACACCATATATTTT; CDR3aa: CASSPGLYSGNTIYF
d_gene: NA; abundance: many; j_gene: TRBJ2-7; v_gene: TRBV29-1; CDR3nt: TGCAGCGTGAACCCCGGAAACGAGCAGTACTTC; CDR3aa: CSVNPGNEQYF
d_gene: TRBD2; abundance: few; j_gene: TRBJ2-5; v_gene: TRBV11-3; CDR3nt: TGTGCCAGCAGCCCGGGAGGGCTAGCGGGAGAGGAGACCCAGTACTTC; CDR3aa: CASSPGGLAGEETQYF
d_gene: NA; abundance: many; j_gene: TRBJ2-7; v_gene: TRBV2; CDR3nt: TGTGCCAGCTTTACAGGGTACGACGAGCAGTACTTC; CDR3aa: CASFTGYDEQYF
d_gene: NA; abundance: many; j_gene: TRBJ2-1; v_gene: TRBV2; CDR3nt: TGTGCCAGCAGTGAAGAGACGGGATACAATGAGCAGTTCTTC; CDR3aa: CASSEETGYNEQFF
d_gene: NA; abundance: few; j_gene: TRBJ1-4; v_gene: TRBV12-3/TRBV12-4; CDR3nt: TGTGCCAGCAGTTTGGGGAGCATTAATGAAAAACTGTTTTTT; CDR3aa: CASSLGSINEKLFF
d_gene: NA; abundance: many; j_gene: TRBJ2-1; v_gene: TRBV4-3; CDR3nt: TGCGCCAGCAGCCAAGATCGACTTTTCGAGCAGTTCTTC; CDR3aa: CASSQDRLFEQFF
d_gene: NA; abundance: NA; j_gene: TRBJ2-7; v_gene: TRBV7-2; CDR3nt: TGTGCCAGCAGCTTAGGGACAGGGCGGGAGTACGAGCAGTACTTC; CDR3aa: CASSLGTGREYEQYF
d_gene: NA; abundance: many; j_gene: TRBJ2-4; v_gene: TRBV12-3/TRBV12-4; CDR3nt: TGTGCCAGCAGCACCTGGAGAGGGGACAAAAACATTCAGTACTTC; CDR3aa: CASSTWRGDKNIQYF
d_gene: NA; abundance: few; j_gene: TRBJ1-1; v_gene: TRBV7-9; CDR3nt: TGTGCCAGCAGCCAGGGTGAAGGGACTGAAGCTTTCTTT; CDR3aa: CASSQGEGTEAFF
d_gene: NA; abundance: NA; j_gene: TRBJ2-1; v_gene: TRBV7-9; CDR3nt: TGTGCCAGCAGCATCAGGGGGGTCAATGAGCAGTTCTTC; CDR3aa: CASSIRGVNEQFF
d_gene: TRBD1; abundance: many; j_gene: TRBJ1-5; v_gene: TRBV28; CDR3nt: TGTGCCAGCAGTTTATTAGGGGGCGGTCAGCCCCAGCATTTT; CDR3aa: CASSLLGGGQPQHF
d_gene: NA; abundance: few; j_gene: TRBJ2-7; v_gene: TRBV28; CDR3nt: TGTGCCAGCAGTTTAGAGGTGTACGCCTACGAGCAGTACTTC; CDR3aa: CASSLEVYAYEQYF
d_gene: NA; abundance: few; j_gene: TRBJ2-5; v_gene: TRBV25-1; CDR3nt: TGTGCCAGCACACAAAAACTCGACGGGGCCCAGTACTTC; CDR3aa: CASTQKLDGAQYF
d_gene: TRBD1; abundance: many; j_gene: TRBJ2-7; v_gene: TRBV29-1; CDR3nt: TGCAGCGTTGAACCACAGGGGGCTCACGAGCAGTACTTC; CDR3aa: CSVEPQGAHEQYF
d_gene: NA; abundance: NA; j_gene: TRBJ2-7; v_gene: TRBV7-8; CDR3nt: TGTGCCAGCAGCTCTAGACACGGGGGGCGCAAGACCCACGAGCAGTACTTC; CDR3aa: CASSSRHGGRKTHEQYF